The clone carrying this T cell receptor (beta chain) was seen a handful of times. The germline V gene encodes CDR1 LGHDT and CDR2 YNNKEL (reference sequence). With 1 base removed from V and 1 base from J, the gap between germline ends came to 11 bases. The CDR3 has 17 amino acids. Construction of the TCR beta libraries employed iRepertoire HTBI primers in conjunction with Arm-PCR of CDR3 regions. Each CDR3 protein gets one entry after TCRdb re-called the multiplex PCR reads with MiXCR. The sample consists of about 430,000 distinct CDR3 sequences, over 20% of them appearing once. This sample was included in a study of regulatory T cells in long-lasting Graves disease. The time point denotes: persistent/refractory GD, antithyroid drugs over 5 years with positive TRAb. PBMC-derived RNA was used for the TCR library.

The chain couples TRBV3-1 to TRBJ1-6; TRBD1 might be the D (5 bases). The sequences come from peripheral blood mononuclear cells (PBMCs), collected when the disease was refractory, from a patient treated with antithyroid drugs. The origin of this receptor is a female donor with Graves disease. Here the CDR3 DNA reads TGTGCCAGCAGCCAAGGTGTTGGGACGTCCTATAATTCACCCCTCCACTTT. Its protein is CASSQGVGTSYNSPLHF.